This T cell receptor (beta chain) was recovered during a study of beta chain features in type 1 diabetes. Isolated RNA was reverse transcribed in full, so expressed TCRB transcripts were sequenced. Sequencing was performed with immunoSEQ multiplex PCR; in TCRdb, only in-frame clones are kept and a portion is missing. The sample has some 250,000 clones, 25% to 30% seen once. This clone has just a few counts. The same CDR3 can be traced to other DNA sequences in this sample. Trimming shortened V by 3 bases and J by 3 bases, and 6 bases separated the two germline ends. This CDR3 comprises 12 residues. Germline CDR1 MDHEN, CDR2 SYDVKM.

The sample taken for sequencing was central memory CD4+ T cells from blood. The chain links TRBV28 to TRBJ2-7; D might be TRBD2 (6 bases). This receptor was taken from a man under 40 in good health. Written as DNA, the CDR3 is TGTGCCAGCAGTTTGGGGGGCTACGAGCAGTACTTC. It specifies CASSLGGYEQYF.